This TCR beta chain was recorded in a study of blood T cell repertoires in COVID-19. Across the study: The United States, Italy and Spain supplied acute and convalescent COVID-19 samples. Sources were T cells, B-cell-depleted T cells, or PBMCs; the material itself was cDNA or gDNA.

Germline CDR1 SGHNT, CDR2 YYREEE (reference sequence). The V and J ends lost 0 bases and 0 bases respectively, with 21 bases between them. CDR3 length: 19 residues. Methods used by the authors: Nucleated cell number was recorded as an estimate derived from reference gene primer amplification. The assay was immunoSEQ multiplex PCR, and TCRdb's table has in-frame clones only and misses some. That table furnishes V, J and clone size, whereas the DNA furnished D and trimming. Of around 230,000 clones listed, roughly 83% are singletons. The receptor comes from a man aged 35-49 years with acute or convalescent COVID-19. The material sequenced was peripheral blood. The chain couples TRBV5-4 to TRBJ1-2; no firm D call. Written as DNA, the CDR3 is TGTGCCAGCAGCTTGGTAGGTGCTTCCTCTCGCGGATCTAACTATGGCTACACCTTC. Amino acid sequence: CASSLVGASSRGSNYGYTF.